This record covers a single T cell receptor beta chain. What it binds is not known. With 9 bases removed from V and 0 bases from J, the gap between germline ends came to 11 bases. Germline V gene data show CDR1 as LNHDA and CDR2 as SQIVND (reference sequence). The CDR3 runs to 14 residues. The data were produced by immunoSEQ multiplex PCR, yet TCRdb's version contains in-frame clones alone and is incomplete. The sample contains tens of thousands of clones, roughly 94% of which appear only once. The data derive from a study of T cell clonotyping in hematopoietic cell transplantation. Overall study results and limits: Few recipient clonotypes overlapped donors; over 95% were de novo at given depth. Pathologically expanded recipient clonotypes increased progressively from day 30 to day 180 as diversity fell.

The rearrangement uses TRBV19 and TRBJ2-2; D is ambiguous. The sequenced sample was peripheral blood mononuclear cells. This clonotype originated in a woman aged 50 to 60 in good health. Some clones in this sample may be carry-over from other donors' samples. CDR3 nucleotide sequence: TGTGCCAGGCGAAGGCCCGCGAACACCGGGGAGCTGTTTTTT. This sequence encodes CARRRPANTGELFF.